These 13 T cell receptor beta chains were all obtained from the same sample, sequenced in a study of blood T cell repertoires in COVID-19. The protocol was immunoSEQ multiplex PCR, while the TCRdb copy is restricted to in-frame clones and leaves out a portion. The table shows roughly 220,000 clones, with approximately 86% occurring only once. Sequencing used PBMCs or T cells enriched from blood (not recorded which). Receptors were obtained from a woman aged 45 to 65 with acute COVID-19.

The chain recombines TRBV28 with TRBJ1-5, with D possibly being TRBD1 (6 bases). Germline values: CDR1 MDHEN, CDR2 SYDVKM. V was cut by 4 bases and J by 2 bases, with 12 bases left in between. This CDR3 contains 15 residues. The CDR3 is CASSSQGFRNQPQHF. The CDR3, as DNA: TGTGCCAGCAGTTCACAGGGTTTTCGCAATCAGCCCCAGCATTTT.

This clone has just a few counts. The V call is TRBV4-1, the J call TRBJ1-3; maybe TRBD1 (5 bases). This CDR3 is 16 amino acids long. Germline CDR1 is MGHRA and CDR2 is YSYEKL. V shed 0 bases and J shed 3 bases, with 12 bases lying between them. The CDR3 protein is CASSQDSGLFGNTIYF. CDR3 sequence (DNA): TGCGCCAGCAGCCAAGATTCGGGACTGTTTGGAAACACCATATATTTT.

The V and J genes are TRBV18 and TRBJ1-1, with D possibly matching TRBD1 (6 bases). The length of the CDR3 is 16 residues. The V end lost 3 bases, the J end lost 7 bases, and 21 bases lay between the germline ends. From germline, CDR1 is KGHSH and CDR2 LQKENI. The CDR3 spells CASSPGQTRNPDEAFF. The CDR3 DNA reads TGTGCCAGCTCACCCGGACAGACAAGAAACCCGGATGAAGCTTTCTTT.

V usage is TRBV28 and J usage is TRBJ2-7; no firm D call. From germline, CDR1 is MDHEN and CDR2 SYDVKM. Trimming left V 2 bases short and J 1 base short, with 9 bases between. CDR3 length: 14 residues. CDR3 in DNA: TGTGCCAGCAGTTTAAAGGCGGCTTCCTACGAGCAGTACTTC. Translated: CASSLKAASYEQYF.

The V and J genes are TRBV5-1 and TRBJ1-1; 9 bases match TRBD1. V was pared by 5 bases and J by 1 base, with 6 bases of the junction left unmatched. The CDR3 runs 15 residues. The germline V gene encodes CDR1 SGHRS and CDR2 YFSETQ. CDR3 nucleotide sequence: TGCGCCAGCAGACTGGACAGGGGAAGGAACACTGAAGCTTTCTTT. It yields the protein CASRLDRGRNTEAFF.

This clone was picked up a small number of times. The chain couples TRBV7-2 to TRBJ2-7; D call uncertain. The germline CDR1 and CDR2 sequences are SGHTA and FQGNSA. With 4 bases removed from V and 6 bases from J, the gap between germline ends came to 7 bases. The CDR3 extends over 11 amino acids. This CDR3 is CASSSFSEQYF. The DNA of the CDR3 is TGTGCCAGCAGCTCCTTTTCCGAGCAGTACTTC.

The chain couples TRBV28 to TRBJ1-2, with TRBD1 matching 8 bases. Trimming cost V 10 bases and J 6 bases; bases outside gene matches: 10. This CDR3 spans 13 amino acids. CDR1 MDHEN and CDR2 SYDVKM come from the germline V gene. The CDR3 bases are TGTGCCACCGTAAGACAGGGGAGGGATGGCTACACCTTC. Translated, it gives CATVRQGRDGYTF.

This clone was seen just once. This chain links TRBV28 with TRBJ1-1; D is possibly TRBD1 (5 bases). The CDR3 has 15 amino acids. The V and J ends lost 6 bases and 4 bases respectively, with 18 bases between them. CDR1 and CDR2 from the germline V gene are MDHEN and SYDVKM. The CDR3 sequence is CASRTGGTPSTEAFF. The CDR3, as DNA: TGTGCCAGCAGGACGGGGGGAACGCCCAGCACTGAAGCTTTCTTT.

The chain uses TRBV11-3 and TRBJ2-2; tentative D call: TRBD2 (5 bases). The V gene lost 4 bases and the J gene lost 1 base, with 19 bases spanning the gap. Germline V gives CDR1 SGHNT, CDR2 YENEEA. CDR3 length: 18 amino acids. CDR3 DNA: TGTGCCAGCAGCTGCCTATTGAGGGCCCAGCGGAACACCGGGGAGCTGTTTTTT. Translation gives CASSCLLRAQRNTGELFF.

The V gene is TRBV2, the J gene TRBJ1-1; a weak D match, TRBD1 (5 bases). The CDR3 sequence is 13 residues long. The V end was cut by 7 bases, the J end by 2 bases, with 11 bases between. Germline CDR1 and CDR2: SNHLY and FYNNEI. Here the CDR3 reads CASKNRPNTEAFF. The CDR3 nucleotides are TGTGCCAGCAAGAACAGGCCAAACACTGAAGCTTTCTTT.

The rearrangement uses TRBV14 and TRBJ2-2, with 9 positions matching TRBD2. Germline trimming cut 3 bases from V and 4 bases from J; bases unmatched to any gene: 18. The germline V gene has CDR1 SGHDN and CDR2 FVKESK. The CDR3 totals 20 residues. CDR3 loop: CASSHFVGSGSSGGTGELFF. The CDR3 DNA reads TGTGCCAGCAGCCACTTCGTCGGTAGCGGGAGTTCCGGGGGCACCGGGGAGCTGTTTTTT. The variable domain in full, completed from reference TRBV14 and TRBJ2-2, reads EAGVTQFPSHSVIEKGQTVTLRCDPISGHDNLYWYRRVMGKEIKFLLHFVKESKQDESGMPNNRFLAERTGGTYSTLKVQPAELEDSGVYFCASSHFVGSGSSGGTGELFFGEGSRLTVL.

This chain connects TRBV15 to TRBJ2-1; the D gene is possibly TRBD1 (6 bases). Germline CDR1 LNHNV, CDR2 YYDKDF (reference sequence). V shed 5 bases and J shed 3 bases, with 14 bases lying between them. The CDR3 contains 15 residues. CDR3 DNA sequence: TGTGCCACCAGCTTTAGGGACACCAGCTACAATGAGCAGTTCTTC. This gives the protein CATSFRDTSYNEQFF.

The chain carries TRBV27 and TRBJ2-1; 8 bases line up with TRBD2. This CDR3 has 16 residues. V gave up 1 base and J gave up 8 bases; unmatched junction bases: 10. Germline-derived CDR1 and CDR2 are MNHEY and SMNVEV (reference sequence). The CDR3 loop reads CASSLFGTSSGYEQFF. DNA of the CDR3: TGTGCCAGCAGTTTATTCGGGACTAGTTCTGGCTATGAGCAGTTCTTC.